The 24 T cell receptor beta chains below all came from one sample that was sequenced in a study of vaccination and CD4 T cells after COVID-19. The treatment was: approximately 10-day PBMC culture with coronavirus spike peptide pools or control peptides (ViraFEST assay). Sequencing of cultured CD4+ T cell DNA used the Oncomine TCR Beta short-read assay. TCRdb reanalysed the PCR reads using MiXCR and keeps one entry per CDR3 protein. The repertoire consists of 15,000 to 20,000 distinct CDR3 sequences, with 43% occurring once and the leading ten covering less than 8.5%. These receptors have no identified antigens. The sequencing used CD4+ T cells from blood, cultured in vitro, collected after SARS-CoV-2 vaccination. The receptors were sampled from a human donor who had recovered from COVID-19.

J is TRBJ1-5 and V is TRBV14; tentatively, D is TRBD1 (6 bases). There are 18 residues in the CDR3. Trimming stripped 7 bases from V and 4 bases from J, with 26 bases between. Germline loops: CDR1 SGHDN, CDR2 FVKESK. CDR3 region: CASTHPRGQGLMNQPQHF. CDR3 sequence (DNA): TGTGCCAGCACCCACCCCAGGGGCCAGGGTCTTATGAATCAGCCCCAGCATTTT.

The chain has TRBV20-1 and TRBJ2-1, with TRBD1 matching over 7 bases. V lost 6 bases, J lost 6 bases, and 11 bases stayed unmatched. The CDR3 loop spans 14 amino acids. Per germline, CDR1 DFQATT and CDR2 SNEGSKA (reference sequence). CDR3 nucleotide sequence: TGCAGTGCAGGGGGCTTAGCCCGGGGCAATGAGCAGTTCTTC. Its protein product is CSAGGLARGNEQFF.

V gene TRBV20-1 combines with J gene TRBJ1-1; 7 bases align to TRBD1. The CDR3 totals 15 residues. V was pared by 3 bases and J by 5 bases, with 12 bases of the junction left unmatched. CDR1 and CDR2 (germline): DFQATT, SNEGSKA (reference sequence). Here the CDR3 reads CSASNRRGLTTEAFF. The CDR3 DNA sequence: TGCAGTGCTAGTAACCGAAGGGGGCTCACGACTGAAGCTTTCTTT.

This chain connects TRBV12-3 or TRBV12-4 to TRBJ1-1; 9 bases map to TRBD1. The CDR3 is made up of 14 amino acids. The V gene end was trimmed by 5 bases and the J gene end by 5 bases; junction bases not matched to a gene: 6. CDR3 in amino acids: CASSPSGTGTEAFF. Here the CDR3 DNA reads TGTGCCAGCAGTCCCTCCGGGACAGGGACTGAAGCTTTCTTT.

This clonotype ranks as medium-sized (0.01 to 0.1%). The gene calls are TRBV20-1 and TRBJ2-3, with 12 nucleotides matching TRBD2. There are 15 residues in the CDR3. Germline CDR1 and CDR2: DFQATT and SNEGSKA (reference sequence). The J segment lost 10 bases and the V segment lost 2 bases, leaving 10 bases of the junction unmatched. CDR3 sequence: CSARPSGRAELAQYF. The CDR3 DNA is TGCAGTGCTAGACCTAGCGGGAGGGCCGAGCTTGCGCAGTATTTT.

Comment on this clonotype: Mismatch with germline at one junction end may stem from a read error. The genes are TRBV30 and TRBJ2-7, with 7 bases that match TRBD2. Germline CDR1 and CDR2: GTSNPN and SVGIG (reference sequence). The CDR3 is 13 amino acids. CDR3 sequence reads: CAWRWASGREQYF. In DNA, the CDR3 is TGTGCCTGGAGGTGGGCTAGCGGACGCGAGCAGTATTTC.

The rearrangement joins TRBV20-1 to TRBJ1-2, with 7 bases lining up with TRBD1. Losses at the gene ends were 4 bases for V and 3 bases for J; bases not matched to a gene: 14. Per the germline V gene, CDR1 is DFQATT and CDR2 is SNEGSKA (reference sequence). The CDR3 length is 16 residues. The CDR3 nucleotides are TGCAGTGCTACGCCAAGGAGGACAGGCGCATACTATGGCTACACCTTC. It translates to CSATPRRTGAYYGYTF.

This clonotype was found a few times. The chain combines TRBV28 with TRBJ2-3; D is ambiguous. Per the germline V gene, CDR1 is MDHEN and CDR2 is SYDVKM. This CDR3 region has 12 residues. Trimming stripped 5 bases from V and 4 bases from J, with 7 bases between. The CDR3 DNA reads TGTGCCAGCAGTCCTATCTCAGATACGCAGTATTTT. Protein product: CASSPISDTQYF.

This clonotype was counted between two and nine times. This chain links TRBV20-1 with TRBJ1-2; D gene uncertain. The CDR3 has 13 residues. V was clipped by 5 bases and J by 4 bases, with 14 bases between them. The V gene's germline CDR1 is DFQATT and CDR2 SNEGSKA (reference sequence). The CDR3 reads CSAETDGLYGYTF. The CDR3 nucleotides read TGCAGTGCTGAGACGGATGGCCTCTATGGCTACACCTTC.

The V gene is TRBV20-1, the J gene TRBJ2-1, with D perhaps being TRBD1 or TRBD2 (5 bases each). From germline, CDR1 is DFQATT and CDR2 SNEGSKA (reference sequence). Between the trimmed V and J ends, which lost 5 bases and 0 bases, there was a span of 20 bases. There are 17 residues in the CDR3. CDR3 coding DNA: TGCAGTGCTCCCGGCGAGGGACCCCTTAGCTCCTACAATGAGCAGTTCTTC. Residues: CSAPGEGPLSSYNEQFF.

The CDR3 region is CASSQRRGGDIQYF. The CDR3 DNA sequence: TGCGCCAGCAGCCAAAGGAGAGGGGGGGACATTCAGTACTTC. The rearrangement joins TRBV4-1 to TRBJ2-4, with D perhaps TRBD2 (7 bases). Trimming took 2 bases from V and 8 from J, leaving 13 bases between them. CDR3 length equals 14 residues. Germline loops: CDR1 MGHRA, CDR2 YSYEKL.

The V gene is TRBV5-5, the J gene TRBJ1-5, with TRBD1 as a possible D gene (6 bases). The CDR3 is made up of 16 amino acids. Germline V gene sequence: CDR1 SGHKS, CDR2 YYEKEE (reference sequence). Trimming removed 3 bases at V and 0 bases at J, with 13 bases between. The CDR3 nucleotides read TGTGCCAGCAGCTCAGGGACACCCTATAGCAATCAGCCCCAGCATTTT. Amino acids: CASSSGTPYSNQPQHF.

This clonotype was seen a handful of times. The V call is TRBV10-3, the J call TRBJ2-3; 9 positions match TRBD2. J lost 6 bases, V lost 7 bases, and 5 bases had no gene match. From germline, CDR1 is ENHRY and CDR2 SYGVKD. CDR3 length: 13 residues. CDR3 coding DNA: TGTGCCATCACCGGGACTAGCTTGGATACGCAGTATTTT. It codes for CAITGTSLDTQYF.

This sequence joins TRBV5-4 and TRBJ1-6; unclear D gene. CDR3 size: 12 residues. V was pared by 4 bases and J by 14 bases, with 13 bases between. In germline, CDR1 is SGHNT, CDR2 YYREEE (reference sequence). The CDR3 reads CASSAGVGTLHF. The CDR3 nucleotides are TGTGCCAGCAGCGCCGGAGTGGGGACCCTCCACTTT.

The V and J genes are TRBV7-8 and TRBJ1-2; D perhaps matches TRBD1 (5 bases). The CDR3 sequence is 15 residues long. V lost 0 bases, J lost 8 bases, and 16 bases lay in between. Germline CDR1 SGHVS, CDR2 FQNEAQ. CDR3 sequence (DNA): TGTGCCAGCAGCTTAGCTTCCCGGGAGGGGCGAGGCTACACCTTC. Its protein is CASSLASREGRGYTF.

This chain uses TRBV20-1 with TRBJ2-3; D is undetermined. This CDR3 has 14 residues. Per germline, CDR1 DFQATT and CDR2 SNEGSKA (reference sequence). Trimming left V 4 bases short and J 4 bases short, with 15 bases between. The CDR3 is CSAKLSVPADTQYF. As DNA, the CDR3 is TGCAGTGCTAAGCTTTCAGTCCCGGCAGATACGCAGTATTTT.

The chain uses TRBV20-1 and TRBJ2-7, with TRBD2 matching 14 bases. This CDR3 is built from 13 residues. The junction had 3 bases not matched to a gene; V was cut back by 5 bases and J by 6 bases. Germline V gene sequence: CDR1 DFQATT, CDR2 SNEGSKA (reference sequence). The CDR3 spells CSASGLAGGEQYF. CDR3 bases: TGCAGTGCTTCCGGACTAGCGGGAGGCGAGCAGTACTTC.

This clonotype was counted only a few times. This chain uses TRBV6-5 with TRBJ2-7; TRBD1 agrees at 7 bases. The V gene end was trimmed by 2 bases and the J gene end by 0 bases; junction bases not matched to a gene: 10. The CDR3 totals 17 residues. The germline V gene has CDR1 MNHEY and CDR2 SVGAGI. CDR3 in DNA: TGTGCCAGCAGTTACACAATTCCCCGGGACAGCTCCTACGAGCAGTACTTC. Protein sequence: CASSYTIPRDSSYEQYF.

The V and J genes are TRBV6-2 or TRBV6-3 and TRBJ2-1; D is perhaps TRBD2 (5 bases). CDR3 length equals 13 residues. The germline V and J ends were trimmed by 6 bases and 3 bases, with 9 bases remaining between them. Per the germline V gene, CDR1 is MNHEY and CDR2 is SVGEGT. The DNA for the CDR3 is TGTGCCAGCAGCGGGAATTACTACAATGAGCAGTTCTTC. It codes for CASSGNYYNEQFF.

DNA for the CDR3: TGTGCCAGCTCACCAAGGGTAGCGGGATACCAAGAGACCCAGTACTTC. It yields the protein CASSPRVAGYQETQYF. V gene TRBV18 combines with J gene TRBJ2-5; 8 bases fit TRBD2. This CDR3 has 16 residues. The V gene end was trimmed by 2 bases and the J gene end by 0 bases; junction bases not matched to a gene: 5. CDR1 and CDR2 from the germline V gene are KGHSH and LQKENI.

The chain carries TRBV28 and TRBJ2-2; D call uncertain. Germline V gene lookup returns CDR1 MDHEN and CDR2 SYDVKM. This CDR3 region has 12 residues. V lost 2 bases and J lost 3, with 1 base in between. CDR3 in amino acids: CASSLDTGELFF. CDR3 in DNA: TGTGCCAGCAGTTTAGACACCGGGGAGCTGTTTTTT. Combining the CDR3 with reference TRBV28 and TRBJ2-2 gives the whole variable domain DVKVTQSSRYLVKRTGEKVFLECVQDMDHENMFWYRQDPGLGLRLIYFSYDVKMKEKGDIPEGYSVSREKKERFSLILESASTNQTSMYLCASSLDTGELFFGEGSRLTVL.

There are a few counts of this clonotype. V usage is TRBV6-5 and J usage is TRBJ2-1; 14 positions match TRBD2. Germline V lookup: CDR1 MNHEY, CDR2 SVGAGI. This CDR3 has 19 residues. After removal of 0 bases from V and 4 bases from J, the junction contained 8 bases not matched to a gene. In nucleotides, the CDR3 is TGTGCCAGCAGTTACTCGATATCGACTAGCGGGAGGGGGTACAATGAGCAGTTCTTC. Translation: CASSYSISTSGRGYNEQFF.

The chain carries TRBV18 and TRBJ2-5; tentatively, D is TRBD1 or TRBD2 (5 bases each). V lost 3 bases and J 3 bases, leaving 11 bases between the germline ends. Germline values: CDR1 KGHSH, CDR2 LQKENI. The CDR3 is 14 residues long. DNA of the CDR3: TGTGCCAGCTCACCCTGGGACGCGGAAGAGACCCAGTACTTC. It specifies CASSPWDAEETQYF.

CDR3 DNA sequence: TGTGCCAGCAGTGTCACAGGGGATCAGCCCCAGCATTTT. Protein sequence: CASSVTGDQPQHF. The chain carries TRBV2 and TRBJ1-5; 7 bases fit TRBD1. CDR1 and CDR2 (germline): SNHLY, FYNNEI. V shed 4 bases, J shed 5 bases, and the junction held 2 bases outside the gene matches. CDR3 size: 13 residues. Looking up the rest from reference TRBV2 and TRBJ1-5 gives the full variable domain: EPEVTQTPSHQVTQMGQEVILRCVPISNHLYFYWYRQILGQKVEFLVSFYNNEISEKSEIFDDQFSVERPDGSNFTLKIRSTKLEDSAMYFCASSVTGDQPQHFGDGTRLSIL.